These 29 T cell receptor beta chains share one sample of origin, sequenced in a study of monozygotic twins with inflammatory bowel disease. TCRdb reprocessed the 5' RACE reads; each CDR3 protein has one entry and no DNA is given. This table holds some 170,000 distinct CDR3 sequences. The sequenced material came from blood. The receptor source for this set is a human donor with ulcerative colitis or Crohn's disease, or a healthy co-twin of an affected twin (not recorded which).

J is TRBJ2-7 and V is TRBV5-1; TCRdb gives TRBD2 as the D gene, but with no DNA this cannot be confirmed. The CDR3 loop spans 15 amino acids. Germline-derived CDR1 and CDR2 are SGHRS and YFSETQ. The CDR3 is CASTDRTSGTYEQYF.

The chain is built from TRBV10-3 and TRBJ1-1; as DNA is missing, the TRBD1 call by TCRdb cannot be tested. CDR3 size: 13 residues. Germline assignment: CDR1 ENHRY and CDR2 SYGVKD. The CDR3 sequence: CAISKGEKTEAFF.

The V gene is TRBV2, the J gene TRBJ1-2. The CDR3 has 14 residues. From germline, CDR1 is SNHLY and CDR2 FYNNEI. The CDR3 is CASSEGEGYYGYTF.

The chain is built from TRBV7-3 and TRBJ2-1; TCRdb gives TRBD2 as the D gene, but with no DNA this cannot be confirmed. Germline loops: CDR1 SGHTA, CDR2 FQGTGA. The CDR3 has 15 amino acids. Here the CDR3 reads CASSLNAGGSNEQFF.

CDR3 protein: CASSLLAGSGETQYF. The V call is TRBV5-1, the J call TRBJ2-5; TCRdb proposes TRBD2, but this gene call is untestable without DNA. Per the germline V gene, CDR1 is SGHRS and CDR2 is YFSETQ. The CDR3 has 15 residues.

This rearrangement joins TRBV18 to TRBJ1-6. CDR1 KGHSH and CDR2 LQKENI come from the germline V gene. The CDR3 length is 13 residues. The CDR3 spells CASSPTRDSPLHF. Combining the CDR3 with reference TRBV18 and TRBJ1-6 gives the whole variable domain NAGVMQNPRHLVRRRGQEARLRCSPMKGHSHVYWYRQLPEEGLKFMVYLQKENIIDESGMPKERFSAEFPKEGPSILRIQQVVRGDSAAYFCASSPTRDSPLHFGNGTRLTVT.

V gene TRBV7-2 combines with J gene TRBJ2-1. CDR3 length: 12 amino acids. Germline V gives CDR1 SGHTA, CDR2 FQGNSA. CDR3 in amino acids: CASSFDKVEQFF.

The chain links TRBV20-1 to TRBJ1-2; TCRdb picks TRBD1, but there is no DNA to check that call. The CDR3 consists of 16 residues. Germline loops: CDR1 DFQATT, CDR2 SNEGSKA (reference sequence). CDR3 residues: CSARDERVWRNYGYTF.

This rearrangement joins TRBV19 to TRBJ2-1. The CDR3 length is 14 residues. The V gene's germline CDR1 is LNHDA and CDR2 SQIVND (reference sequence). CDR3 amino acids: CATSQREGYNEQFF.

This sequence joins TRBV20-1 and TRBJ2-7; TCRdb's D call, TRBD2, is unchecked because there is no DNA. Germline assignment: CDR1 DFQATT and CDR2 SNEGSKA (reference sequence). The CDR3 length is 14 residues. The CDR3 sequence is CSASGGKSGYEQYF.

V is TRBV10-2 and J is TRBJ1-1; TCRdb selects TRBD1, and the lack of DNA leaves this call unchecked. The germline V gene has CDR1 WSHSY and CDR2 SAAADI. This CDR3 has 14 amino acids. The chain's CDR3 is CASSPGTGMPEAFF.

V and J are TRBV19 and TRBJ1-1. The CDR3 consists of 15 residues. Germline V gene sequence: CDR1 LNHDA, CDR2 SQIVND (reference sequence). The chain's CDR3 is CASSTLTARNTEAFF.

CDR3 amino acids: CASSEQAGNYGYTF. This chain joins TRBV6-1 and TRBJ1-2. This CDR3 has 14 amino acids. Looked up from germline, CDR1 is MNHNS and CDR2 is SASEGT.

The rearrangement uses TRBV12-3 or TRBV12-4 and TRBJ1-1; TCRdb calls TRBD1, which cannot be checked without DNA. This CDR3 has 14 amino acids. The chain's CDR3 is CASSLGGANTEAFF.

The chain recombines TRBV24-1 with TRBJ1-5. The CDR3 loop spans 13 amino acids. The germline CDR1 and CDR2 sequences are KGHDR and SFDVKD. The CDR3 spells CATSDFSSQPQHF.

V gene TRBV7-2 combines with J gene TRBJ1-1; the TRBD1 assignment by TCRdb is unverifiable without DNA. Per germline, CDR1 SGHTA and CDR2 FQGNSA. This CDR3 is built from 14 residues. The CDR3 spells CASSQGAWITEAFF.

V gene TRBV20-1 combines with J gene TRBJ2-7; the TCRdb D gene call, TRBD2, has no DNA to confirm it. The CDR3 length is 13 residues. Germline V gene lookup returns CDR1 DFQATT and CDR2 SNEGSKA (reference sequence). The CDR3 sequence: CSARLAGAREQYF.

The V and J genes are TRBV27 and TRBJ2-7; TCRdb lists TRBD2, though no DNA is available to test this call. Germline loops: CDR1 MNHEY, CDR2 SMNVEV (reference sequence). The CDR3 totals 14 residues. This CDR3 is CASSYTGTSYEQYF.

The chain recombines TRBV9 with TRBJ2-7; there is no DNA to check the TCRdb D call of TRBD2. The CDR3 extends over 21 amino acids. Germline V gene sequence: CDR1 SGDLS, CDR2 YYNGEE. The CDR3 loop is CASSIGFHREASPAELYEQYF.

The V and J genes are TRBV5-1 and TRBJ1-3; TCRdb designates TRBD1, a call that cannot be tested without DNA. Per the germline V gene, CDR1 is SGHRS and CDR2 is YFSETQ. CDR3 length: 15 amino acids. This CDR3 reads CASSSRADSGNTIYF.

The chain is built from TRBV6-4 and TRBJ2-1; there is no DNA to check the TCRdb D call of TRBD2. Germline-derived CDR1 and CDR2 are MRHNA and SNTAGT. This CDR3 region has 11 residues. This chain's CDR3 is CASSGGDEQFF.

The chain recombines TRBV28 with TRBJ1-5. The length of the CDR3 is 13 residues. Germline CDR1 reads MDHEN; CDR2 reads SYDVKM. CDR3 amino acids: CASTRDSNQPQHF.

The gene calls are TRBV20-1 and TRBJ2-5; TCRdb calls TRBD2, which cannot be checked without DNA. The germline gives CDR1 DFQATT, CDR2 SNEGSKA (reference sequence). This CDR3 has 14 residues. The CDR3 loop reads CSAEGGGLQETQYF.

CDR3 region: CASSGGPSSYNEQFF. V usage is TRBV5-1 and J usage is TRBJ2-1; TCRdb designates TRBD1, a call that cannot be tested without DNA. Per the germline V gene, CDR1 is SGHRS and CDR2 is YFSETQ. The CDR3 spans 15 residues.

The rearrangement links TRBV19 to TRBJ2-7; TCRdb indicates TRBD1, and absent DNA this call remains unverified. CDR1 is LNHDA and CDR2 is SQIVND in the germline V gene (reference sequence). The CDR3 is made up of 14 amino acids. Here the CDR3 reads CASATGTDLYEQYF.

The chain links TRBV4-1 to TRBJ1-3; TCRdb proposes TRBD1, but this gene call is untestable without DNA. Germline assignment: CDR1 MGHRA and CDR2 YSYEKL. The CDR3 is 14 amino acids. CDR3: CASSQRTAGNTIYF.

V and J are TRBV19 and TRBJ1-1. Germline loops: CDR1 LNHDA, CDR2 SQIVND (reference sequence). The CDR3 is 13 amino acids. CDR3 residues: CASSVYRDTEAFF.

The chain couples TRBV7-9 to TRBJ1-2. Looked up from germline, CDR1 is SEHNR and CDR2 is FQNEAQ (reference sequence). CDR3 size: 14 residues. CDR3 sequence reads: CASSLEASNYGYTF.

The gene calls are TRBV7-2 and TRBJ2-1; the D gene TCRdb calls, TRBD1, cannot be checked with no DNA. Germline V CDR1 and CDR2: SGHTA, FQGNSA. This CDR3 comprises 13 residues. CDR3: CASSSGRANEQFF.